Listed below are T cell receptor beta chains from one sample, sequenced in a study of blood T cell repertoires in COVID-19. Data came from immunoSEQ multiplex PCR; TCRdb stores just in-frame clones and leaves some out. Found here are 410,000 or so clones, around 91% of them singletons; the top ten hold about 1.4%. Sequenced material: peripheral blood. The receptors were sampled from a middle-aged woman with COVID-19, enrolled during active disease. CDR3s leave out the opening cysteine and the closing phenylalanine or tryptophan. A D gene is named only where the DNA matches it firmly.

CDR3aa: ASSSSSGNPYNEQF
len: 14
d_gene: -
v_gene: TRBV27

CDR3aa: ASSLQRGHYGYT
len: 12
d_gene: -
v_gene: TRBV7-8

CDR3aa: ASSRQASVGGDEQF
len: 14
d_gene: -
v_gene: TRBV4-1

CDR3aa: ASSLALVNTGELF
len: 13
d_gene: -
v_gene: TRBV11-1

CDR3aa: ASRVTSGTYNEQF
len: 13
d_gene: TRBD2
v_gene: TRBV6-5

CDR3aa: ASSLGARGNEKLF
len: 13
d_gene: -
v_gene: TRBV7-2

CDR3aa: AINDRGRPSTEAF
len: 13
d_gene: TRBD1
v_gene: TRBV10-3

CDR3aa: ASRTGGYGNQPQH
len: 13
d_gene: -
v_gene: TRBV27

CDR3aa: ASSRQMNTEAF
len: 11
d_gene: -
v_gene: TRBV12-3/TRBV12-4

CDR3aa: ASSFNRAKEKLF
len: 12
d_gene: -
v_gene: TRBV7-9